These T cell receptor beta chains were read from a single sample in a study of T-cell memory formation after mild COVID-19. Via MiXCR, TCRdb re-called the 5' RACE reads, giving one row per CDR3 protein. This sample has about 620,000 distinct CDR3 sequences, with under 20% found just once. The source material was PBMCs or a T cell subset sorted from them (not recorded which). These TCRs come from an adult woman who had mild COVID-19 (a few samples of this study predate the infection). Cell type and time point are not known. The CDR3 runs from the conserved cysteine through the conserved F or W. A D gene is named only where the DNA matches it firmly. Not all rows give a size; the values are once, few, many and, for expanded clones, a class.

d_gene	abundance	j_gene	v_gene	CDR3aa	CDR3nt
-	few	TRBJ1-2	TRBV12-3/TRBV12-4	CASKLANYGYTF	TGTGCCAGCAAACTAGCTAACTATGGCTACACCTTC
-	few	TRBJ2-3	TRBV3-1	CASSHLGNSGYTQYF	TGTGCCAGCAGCCACCTCGGGAACTCGGGATATACGCAGTATTTT
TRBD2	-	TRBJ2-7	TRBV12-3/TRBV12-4	CASRLASGSFEQYF	TGTGCCAGCAGGCTGGCTAGCGGGAGTTTCGAGCAGTACTTC
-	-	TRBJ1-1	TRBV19	CASSIPGLGGEAFF	TGTGCCAGTAGTATTCCCGGCTTGGGCGGTGAAGCTTTCTTT
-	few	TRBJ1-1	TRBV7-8	CASTFREGSGTEAFF	TGTGCCAGCACCTTCAGAGAGGGGTCGGGCACTGAAGCTTTCTTT
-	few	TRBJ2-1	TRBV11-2	CASSLRAGLSYNEQFF	TGTGCCAGCAGCTTACGGGCCGGGCTCTCCTACAATGAGCAGTTCTTC
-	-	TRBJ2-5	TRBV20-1	CSAGGRAQETQYF	TGCAGTGCCGGCGGGCGGGCCCAAGAGACCCAGTACTTC
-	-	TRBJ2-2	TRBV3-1	CASSPRDTGTGELFF	TGTGCCAGCAGCCCTCGGGACACCGGGACCGGGGAGCTGTTTTTT
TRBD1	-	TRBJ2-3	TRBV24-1	CATSDSREGASTDTQYF	TGTGCCACCAGTGATTCCCGCGAGGGGGCTAGCACAGATACGCAGTATTTT
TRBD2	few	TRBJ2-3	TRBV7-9	CASNPPVGGDTQYF	TGTGCCAGCAACCCTCCGGTGGGGGGGGATACGCAGTATTTT
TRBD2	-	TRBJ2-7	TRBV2	CASSELAGGSEQYF	TGTGCCAGCAGTGAACTAGCGGGGGGCTCGGAGCAGTACTTC
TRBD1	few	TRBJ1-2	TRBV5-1	CASRPGQGVYGYTF	TGCGCCAGCAGACCGGGACAGGGGGTCTATGGCTACACCTTC
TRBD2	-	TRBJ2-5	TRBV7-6	CASSFIRAGRETQYF	TGTGCCAGCAGCTTTATTCGAGCGGGGAGGGAGACCCAGTACTTC
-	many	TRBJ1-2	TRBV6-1	CASSESGRNLRGYTF	TGTGCCAGCAGTGAATCCGGGCGTAACCTCAGAGGCTACACCTTC
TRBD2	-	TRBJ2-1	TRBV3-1	CASSRPRGVGSYNEQFF	TGTGCCAGCAGCCGGCCCCGGGGGGTGGGATCCTACAATGAGCAGTTCTTC
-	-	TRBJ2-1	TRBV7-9	CASSGEGPNYNEQFF	TGTGCCAGCAGCGGTGAGGGGCCCAACTACAATGAGCAGTTCTTC